Listed here is a single TCR beta chain. Its target is unknown. This sample was taken from a study of shared clonotypes between healthy human individuals. Overall study findings and caveats: Larger estimated richness was generally seen in naive subsets than in memory subsets.

The V gene's germline CDR1 is WSHSY and CDR2 SAAADI. The CDR3 is 13 amino acids. V lost 9 bases and J lost 0, with 9 bases in between. The repertoire was sequenced with immunoSEQ multiplex PCR; TCRdb's copy has only in-frame clones and lacks some. Of about 1.1 million clones in the sample, 70% to 80% were seen once. This sequence joins TRBV10-2 and TRBJ2-1; D call uncertain. The sample consisted of memory CD4+ T cells from PBMCs. Regarding subset: CD45RA-negative fraction. This TCR derives from a young man in good health. Some clones in this sample may be carry-over from other donors' samples. This chain's CDR3 is CASSFSSYNEQFF. The CDR3 DNA reads TGCGCCAGTTCCTTCAGCTCCTACAATGAGCAGTTCTTC.